The clone carrying this T cell receptor (beta chain) has a count of ten or more. This sample's TCRbeta library carried unique molecular identifier barcodes. MiXCR, applied by TCRdb to the PCR reads, yields one record per CDR3 protein. The sample carries around 200,000 distinct CDR3 sequences, approximately 10% recorded once. This sample stems from a study of T-cell reconstitution after alpha-beta-depleted transplantation in children. The germline CDR1 and CDR2 sequences are KGHSH and LQKENI. The V end was cut by 3 bases, the J end by 2 bases, with 7 bases between. This CDR3 comprises 13 residues. The material was PBMCs from the stem cell graft donor, obtained from the stem cell graft. This sequence originates from a human donor who donated a stem cell graft to a child with acute lymphoblastic leukemia. This sequence joins TRBV18 and TRBJ1-2; D not resolved. As DNA, the CDR3 is TGTGCCAGCTCACCGGGCGAAAACTATGGCTACACCTTC. Protein product: CASSPGENYGYTF.